This record looks at one T cell receptor (beta chain) sequence and its context. Its antigen is not yet known. Base qualities were left out, and no much larger clone turns up one base away. This sample is part of a study of blood T cell repertoires in COVID-19 (dated by TCRdb to 2018 to 2021). Background for the entire study: Samples covering the acute and convalescent phases of COVID-19 were provided by collaborators in the United States, Italy and Spain. The prospective study material was composed of cDNA or gDNA derived from T cells, B-cell-depleted T cells, or PBMCs. Deeply sampled blood TCRbeta repertoires from subjects exposed to, actively infected with, or recovered from COVID-19 were included in the dataset. The repertoires were made available in a free public database intended to serve as a resource for research on the immune response to SARS-CoV-2. Samples came from the ongoing ImmuneRACE study (first 160 participants) plus 1,254 subjects from 6 global collaborators. A de-identified subject ID, COVID-19 status, age in years and sex were almost always included in the sample metadata. Where HLA class I and class II types were available, the types were taken from metadata supplied by the sample provider, not from assay-based typing.

Overall study results and their limits: The amount of clinical and demographic metadata varied by source and participant and was provided uncurated.

One collaborating source in Seattle enrolled patients while the patients were actively infected and followed the patients over time throughout the course of disease. Each collaborating institution followed its own protocols to collect whole blood in K2EDTA tubes. For TCRbeta analysis, collaborators shipped samples in one of three forms: frozen whole blood, isolated PBMCs, or DNA extracted from either of those sample types. TCRbeta CDR3 regions were amplified from genomic DNA by means of the immunoSEQ Assay, a bias-controlled multiplex PCR. Per the original workflow: Nucleated cell counts per sample were estimated from amplification of reference gene primers within the assay. To quantify the absolute abundance of each unique TCRbeta CDR3 rearrangement, sequence reads were collapsed and filtered. For each sample, productive Simpson clonality was calculated as the square root of Simpson's diversity index across productive rearrangements. Held by TCRdb, this immuneACCESS table contains in-frame sequences only and omits some clones. Under half of the omission traces to an unresolved V gene where checked; the cause of the rest is unknown. That table is the source of V, J and clone size, and D and trimming were worked out from the DNA. The table for this sample lists 200,000 to 300,000 clones; more than 85% of them were counted only once. In total, the top ten clones hold roughly 4.9% of the sample.

There are 17 amino acids in the CDR3, from cysteine to phenylalanine inclusive. Just the 51-base CDR3 DNA is kept, in frame starting at base 1. V and J are trimmed by 1 base and 7 bases, and the gene matches miss 10 bases of the junction. The germline V gene (reference sequence) yields LNHDA for CDR1 and SQIVND for CDR2. The chain couples TRBV19 to TRBJ2-5; 12 bases in between match TRBD2. The receptor comes from a woman aged 60-75 years with COVID-19, enrolled during active disease. Input material: peripheral blood. The DNA is as follows: TGTGCCAGTAGTATAGCTTTTACTAGCGGGAGGTGGGGGACCCAGTACTTC. It translates as CASSIAFTSGRWGTQYF. With the portions outside the CDR3 filled from the reference TRBV19 and TRBJ2-5 genes, the complete variable region becomes DGGITQSPKYLFRKEGQNVTLSCEQNLNHDAMYWYRQDPGQGLRLIYYSQIVNDFQKGDIAEGYSVSREKKESFPLTVTSAQKNPTAFYLCASSIAFTSGRWGTQYFGPGTRLLVL.